This T cell receptor (beta chain) was identified during a study of early T cells in non-severe SARS-CoV-2 infection. Study-level background: Investigators sequenced bulk RNA drawn from unsorted whole blood, and chains remained unpaired. Findings and limits, study-wide: Private and CD4 specificities were missed by VDJdb matching, which favored anti-spike CD8 responses.

CDR3 size: 15 residues. Germline CDR1 and CDR2: SGHDN and FVKESK. Trimming pared 4 bases from V and 3 bases from J, leaving 15 bases between. This clonotype was seen ten or more times. Its antigen is not identified. Researchers attached unique molecular identifiers to individual cDNA molecules. One entry per CDR3 protein results from TCRdb running MiXCR on the 5' RACE reads. The table records approximately 42,000 distinct CDR3 sequences, roughly 6% of them present only once. The V gene is TRBV14, the J gene TRBJ1-2; possible D gene TRBD1, 5 bases. The sequencing sample was made of whole blood. The source of this sequence is an adult who was a healthcare worker with PCR-confirmed SARS-CoV-2 infection or an uninfected control (not recorded which). CDR3 sequence: CASSPYRQGDYGYTF. CDR3 DNA: TGTGCCAGCAGCCCGTACAGGCAGGGCGACTATGGCTACACCTTC.